The clone carrying this T cell receptor (beta chain) was counted at least ten times. TCRbeta library construction was performed incorporating unique molecular identifiers. TCRdb reprocessed the PCR reads via MiXCR and lists one record per CDR3 protein. The sample lists 150,000 to 200,000 distinct CDR3 sequences; approximately 7% were seen once. This sample was included in a study of T-cell reconstitution after alpha-beta-depleted transplantation in children. The CDR3 is made up of 16 amino acids. V lost 6 bases, J lost 5 bases, and 22 bases lay in between. V and J are TRBV12-3 or TRBV12-4 and TRBJ2-5; D ambiguous. The TCR originated in a human donor who donated a stem cell graft to a child with Wiskott-Aldrich syndrome. Sequenced here: PBMCs from the stem cell graft donor, sampled from the stem cell graft. The CDR3 is CASRPDTGPQEETQYF. As DNA, the CDR3 is TGTGCCAGCAGGCCGGATACCGGGCCCCAAGAGGAGACCCAGTACTTC.